The sample holds a few counts of the clone carrying this T cell receptor beta chain. Its antigen is not identified. Via MiXCR, TCRdb re-called the 5' RACE reads, giving one row per CDR3 protein. The table lists about 27,000 distinct CDR3 sequences, 7.9% of them singletons. The data stem from a study of CD8 T cells in ankylosing spondylitis. Whole-study findings and limits: Apparently characteristic of ankylosing spondylitis blood was a TCR beta motif (eight highly homologous variants). Reportedly, disease-linked clones are significantly enriched in ankylosing spondylitis patients' matched synovial fluid.

The CDR3 is 14 amino acids. Trimming took 1 base from V and 0 from J, leaving 6 bases between them. The clonotype was recovered from a male donor with ankylosing spondylitis or in good health (not recorded which). This sequence joins TRBV12-3 or TRBV12-4 and TRBJ1-1, with D perhaps matching TRBD1 (5 bases). Sequenced material: blood. The CDR3 DNA is TGTGCCAGCAGTTTAGGGACATTGAACACTGAAGCTTTCTTT. It yields the protein CASSLGTLNTEAFF.